The present T cell receptor (beta chain) was sequenced within a study of blood T cell repertoires in COVID-19. Overall study context: The samples span acute and convalescent COVID-19 from the United States, Italy and Spain. In each case, the material was cDNA or gDNA derived from T cells, B-cell-depleted T cells, or PBMCs.

Authors' data handling: Amplified reference gene primers provided the basis for estimating nucleated cell counts. Some clones are missing from TCRdb's copy, which holds only in-frame ones; the method was immunoSEQ multiplex PCR. The DNA was the basis for D and trimming; V, J and clone size are from that table. The sample contains more than 130,000 clones, 80% to 90% of which appear only once. The CDR3 sequence is 16 residues long. The V gene's germline CDR1 is MGHRA and CDR2 YSYEKL. With V trimmed by 4 bases and J by 0 bases, 7 bases remained unmatched. The chain couples TRBV4-1 to TRBJ2-3, with TRBD2 identical over 7 bases. The sequenced material came from peripheral blood. The receptor was isolated from a woman aged 40 to 50 with acute or convalescent COVID-19. CDR3 loop: CASSPVGLPSTDTQYF. The CDR3 DNA reads as TGCGCCAGCAGCCCGGTGGGACTACCCAGCACAGATACGCAGTATTTT.